In its sample, the clone carrying this T cell receptor (beta chain) is medium-sized. What it recognizes is unknown. Germline CDR1 and CDR2: MNHEY and SVGEGT. V gave up 2 bases and J gave up 6 bases; unmatched junction bases: 13. The CDR3 contains 16 residues. These data are taken from a study of T cell responses to AZD1222 COVID-19 vaccine. Findings and caveats of the study: Vaccine-related CD4 TCRs covered spike, predominating at 160-218 and 743-854.

Sequencing used immunoSEQ multiplex PCR; TCRdb keeps in-frame clones, though not all of them. The table lists just under 150,000 clones, approximately 85% of them singletons, with about 5% in the top ten. This TCR was sampled from an adult who received the MenACWY meningococcal vaccine as a control. Sequenced material: peripheral blood, taken 28 days after the second dose of the MenACWY control vaccine. The chain has TRBV6-2 or TRBV6-3 and TRBJ2-7; TRBD2 matches 7 bases. The CDR3, as DNA: TGTGCCAGCAGTTACCCTCGGACTAGTCGGTTTCGCGAGCAGTACTTC. Protein sequence: CASSYPRTSRFREQYF.